This T cell receptor beta chain was retrieved from a study of control samples from healthy donors and cancer patients. Assay: immunoSEQ multiplex PCR; the TCRdb copy retains only in-frame clones and omits some. This sample yields around 180,000 clones, of which approximately 91% are seen a single time; around 2% belongs to the top ten. From germline, CDR1 is SGHRS and CDR2 YFSETQ. This CDR3 has 15 amino acids. V trimming: 3 bases; J trimming: 3 bases; junction bases outside the gene matches: 6. The J gene is TRBJ2-3, the V gene TRBV5-1; 8 nucleotides line up with TRBD2. The clonotype was recovered from a woman between 35 and 50 years old in good health. Material: blood. As DNA, the CDR3 is TGCGCCAGCAGCTACCGGGGGGGCCTTACAGATACGCAGTATTTT. Its protein product is CASSYRGGLTDTQYF.